This T cell receptor (beta chain) was identified during a study of cytomegalovirus exposure and HLA in healthy donors. Study findings and constraints: A list of approximately 160 TCR beta chains associated with cytomegalovirus was given.

The PCR ran on 60 Vbeta and 13 Jbeta primers. Sequenced by immunoSEQ multiplex PCR; TCRdb stores in-frame clones only, minus some. The sample spans 75,000 to 85,000 clones; the ten largest clones claim more than 0.45%. Comment on this clone: Its antigen is as yet unknown.

The CDR3 spans 13 residues. Germline CDR1 and CDR2: SQVTM and ANQGSEA. Unmatched junction bases numbered 2, after V lost 3 bases and J lost 1 base. The sample taken for sequencing was PBMCs. This TCR derives from a man aged 50 to 59 in good health and CMV-seronegative. The chain uses TRBV29-1 and TRBJ1-1, with 7 nucleotides matching TRBD1. The CDR3, as DNA: TGCAGCGTTGAGGGACAGCCGAACACTGAAGCTTTCTTT. It encodes CSVEGQPNTEAFF.